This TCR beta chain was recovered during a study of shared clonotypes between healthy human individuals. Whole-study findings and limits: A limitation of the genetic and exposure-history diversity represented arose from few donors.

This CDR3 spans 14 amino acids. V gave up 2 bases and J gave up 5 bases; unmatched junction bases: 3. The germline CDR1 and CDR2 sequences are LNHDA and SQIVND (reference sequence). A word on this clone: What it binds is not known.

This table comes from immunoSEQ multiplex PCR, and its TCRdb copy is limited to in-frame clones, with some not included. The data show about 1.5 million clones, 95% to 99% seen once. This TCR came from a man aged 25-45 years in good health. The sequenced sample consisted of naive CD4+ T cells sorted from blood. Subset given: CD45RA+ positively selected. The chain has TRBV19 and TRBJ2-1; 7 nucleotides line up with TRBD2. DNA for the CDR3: TGTGCCAGTAGTATACTTGCGGGGGACAATGAGCAGTTCTTC. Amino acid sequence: CASSILAGDNEQFF.